One sample yielded the 14 T cell receptor beta chains listed below, sequenced in a study of cytomegalovirus exposure and HLA in healthy donors. 60 Vbeta and 13 Jbeta primers were used in PCR. TCRdb keeps only in-frame clones here, not all; method: immunoSEQ multiplex PCR. The sample consists of some 79,000 clones, 60% to 85% of them appearing once. The sample taken for sequencing was PBMCs. These receptors were collected from a male donor in good health and CMV-seropositive.

J is TRBJ2-1 and V is TRBV28, with 8 nucleotides matching TRBD2. The CDR3 runs to 18 residues. Germline CDR1 and CDR2: MDHEN and SYDVKM. The V and J ends lost 6 bases and 9 bases, in that order; junction bases with no gene match: 22. CDR3 DNA: TGTGCCAGCAGCCAATGGGGGTCCGGGACTAGGGGTTTTAGTGAGCAGTTCTTC. Amino acid sequence: CASSQWGSGTRGFSEQFF.

The J gene is TRBJ2-7, the V gene TRBV27; 8 nucleotides line up with TRBD1. This CDR3 spans 16 amino acids. V lost 2 bases, J lost 5 bases, and 11 bases stayed unmatched. CDR1 MNHEY and CDR2 SMNVEV come from the germline V gene (reference sequence). The CDR3 DNA reads TGTGCCAGCAGTTTAAGAAGACAGGGGAATTCCCACGAGCAGTACTTC. It encodes CASSLRRQGNSHEQYF.

The chain combines TRBV7-2 with TRBJ2-3; D perhaps matches TRBD1 (6 bases). V dropped 1 base and J dropped 3 bases, with 11 bases sitting between them. The CDR3 runs to 15 residues. Germline V gene lookup returns CDR1 SGHTA and CDR2 FQGNSA. CDR3 nucleotides: TGTGCCAGCAGCTTAGTGGGGGCTGGGACAGATACGCAGTATTTT. It yields the protein CASSLVGAGTDTQYF. Looking up the rest from reference TRBV7-2 and TRBJ2-3 gives the full variable domain: GAGVSQSPSNKVTEKGKDVELRCDPISGHTALYWYRQSLGQGLEFLIYFQGNSAPDKSGLPSDRFSAERTGGSVSTLTIQRTQQEDSAVYLCASSLVGAGTDTQYFGPGTRLTVL.

This clone was seen only once. The V and J genes are TRBV27 and TRBJ2-2, with TRBD1 matching 8 bases. J lost 6 bases, V lost 3 bases, and 6 bases had no gene match. Germline CDR1 reads MNHEY; CDR2 reads SMNVEV (reference sequence). This CDR3 comprises 15 residues. The CDR3 bases are TGTGCCAGCAGTTTGTGGACAGGGTCGGCCGGGGAGCTGTTTTTT. Protein sequence: CASSLWTGSAGELFF.

The chain carries TRBV5-6 and TRBJ2-2; perhaps TRBD2 as D (6 bases). This CDR3 spans 16 amino acids. The germline CDR1 and CDR2 sequences are SGHDT and YYEEEE. The germline V and J ends were trimmed by 4 bases and 4 bases, with 17 bases remaining between them. CDR3 sequence (DNA): TGTGCCAGCAGCGCCGAACTAGCAGCGGGCACCGGGGAGCTGTTTTTT. Translated, it gives CASSAELAAGTGELFF.

The chain links TRBV30 to TRBJ2-2; D may be TRBD2 (6 bases). Germline-derived CDR1 and CDR2 are GTSNPN and SVGIG (reference sequence). V was trimmed by 5 bases and J by 6 bases, leaving 13 bases between them. This CDR3 is 13 amino acids long. The CDR3 DNA reads TGTGCCTGGGGACGGCGGGGTTCCGGGGAGCTGTTTTTT. It encodes CAWGRRGSGELFF.

The rearrangement uses TRBV27 and TRBJ1-5, with a tentative D call TRBD1 (5 bases). V was cut by 5 bases and J by 6 bases, with 14 bases left in between. This CDR3 comprises 14 residues. Germline V gives CDR1 MNHEY, CDR2 SMNVEV (reference sequence). For the CDR3, the DNA is TGTGCCAGCAGTGCCTTGGGGCCCAGTCAGCCCCAGCATTTT. Amino acid sequence: CASSALGPSQPQHF.

The gene calls are TRBV6-4 and TRBJ1-5; D is ambiguous. CDR3 length: 17 residues. V was trimmed by 2 bases and J by 6 bases, leaving 20 bases between them. Germline V gene data show CDR1 as MRHNA and CDR2 as SNTAGT. The DNA for the CDR3 is TGTGCCAGCAGTGACCGCGGGATATGTGTCTCGGGTCAGCCCCAGCATTTT. Protein product: CASSDRGICVSGQPQHF.

The V call is TRBV27, the J call TRBJ2-7, with TRBD2 matching over 7 bases. Germline V gene data show CDR1 as MNHEY and CDR2 as SMNVEV (reference sequence). The CDR3 is 14 amino acids. V shed 8 bases and J 7 bases; nucleotides not matched to a gene: 14. The CDR3 sequence: CASGPGTQRGEQYF. CDR3 in DNA: TGTGCCAGCGGTCCCGGGACCCAGCGGGGAGAGCAGTACTTC.

The genes are TRBV27 and TRBJ1-1, with unresolved D. V lost 2 bases, J lost 2 bases, and 9 bases lay in between. The CDR3 is made up of 14 amino acids. Germline CDR1 MNHEY, CDR2 SMNVEV (reference sequence). The CDR3 region has the DNA TGTGCCAGCAGTTTACGTCTACCCAACACTGAAGCTTTCTTT. This gives the protein CASSLRLPNTEAFF.

This CDR3 is CASSDPSGVRNTEAFF. The CDR3 DNA reads as TGTGCCAGCAGTGATCCCTCAGGGGTCAGGAACACTGAAGCTTTCTTT. This chain links TRBV2 with TRBJ1-1; possibly TRBD1 for D (6 bases). CDR1 is SNHLY, CDR2 FYNNEI, per germline. The CDR3 has 16 residues. V lost 3 bases and J lost 1, with 15 bases in between.

The chain employs TRBV13 and TRBJ2-5, with TRBD2 matching 7 bases. The end of the DNA aligns better with TRBJ2-7, so the J call may be wrong. The CDR3 consists of 15 residues. Per the germline V gene, CDR1 is PRHDT and CDR2 is FYEKMQ (reference sequence). The chain's CDR3 is CASSLGLALSYEQYF. In DNA form, the CDR3 reads TGTGCCAGCAGCTTAGGACTAGCGCTCTCCTACGAGCAGTACTTC.

Here the CDR3 reads CASSYTSGSHEQYF. Written as DNA, the CDR3 is TGTGCCAGCAGCTACACTAGCGGGAGCCACGAGCAGTACTTC. The chain is built from TRBV6-6 and TRBJ2-7; 11 nucleotides align to TRBD2. V was clipped by 6 bases and J by 5 bases; unmatched bases: 6. Germline V lookup: CDR1 MNHNY, CDR2 SVGAGI (reference sequence). The CDR3 contains 14 residues.

This clone was counted between two and nine times. This chain links TRBV6-1 with TRBJ1-1; weak D call: TRBD1 (6 bases). Germline-derived CDR1 and CDR2 are MNHNS and SASEGT. The CDR3 is 14 residues long. The germline V and J ends were trimmed by 6 bases and 5 bases, with 16 bases remaining between them. The CDR3: CASSPWGRGTEAFF. DNA for the CDR3: TGTGCCAGCAGCCCTTGGGGCAGGGGAACTGAAGCTTTCTTT.